Described below is a single T cell receptor (beta chain) sequence and its context. Its antigen is unidentified. This entry comes from a study of graft-versus-host responses after intestinal transplantation. Study overall: After anti-thymocyte globulin induction, recipients took tacrolimus and steroids for around three years. Study-level points and caveats: Association was observed between peak circulating GvH clone levels and early post-transplant HvG declines. In recipient marrow, GvH clones were found, and some appeared first in ileum or blood.

The repertoire was sequenced with immunoSEQ multiplex PCR; TCRdb's copy has only in-frame clones and lacks some. Here the sample spans 40,000 or so clones, just under 95% being singletons. The length of the CDR3 is 15 residues. Germline CDR1 reads MNHEY; CDR2 reads SVGAGI. Trimming at V came to 5 bases and at J to 4 bases, leaving 8 bases not matched to a gene. This TCR came from a human patient who received an intestinal transplant, so some T cells may come from the graft donor. This specimen consisted of PBMCs, obtained 16 days after intestinal transplant. The V gene is TRBV6-5, the J gene TRBJ1-5; 7 bases map to TRBD1. The CDR3 DNA sequence: TGTGCCAGCAGTATCATACAGGGGTATAATCAGCCCCAGCATTTT. Its translation: CASSIIQGYNQPQHF.